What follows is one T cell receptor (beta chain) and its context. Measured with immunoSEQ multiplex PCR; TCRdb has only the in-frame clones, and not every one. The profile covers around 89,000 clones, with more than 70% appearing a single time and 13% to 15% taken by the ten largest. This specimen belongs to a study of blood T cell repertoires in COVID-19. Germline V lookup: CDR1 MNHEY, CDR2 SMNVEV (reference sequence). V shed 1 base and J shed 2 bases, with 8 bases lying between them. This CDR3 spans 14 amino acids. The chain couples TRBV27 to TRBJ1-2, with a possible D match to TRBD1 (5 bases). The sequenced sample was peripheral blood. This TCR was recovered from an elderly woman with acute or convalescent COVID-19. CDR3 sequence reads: CASSLYAGNYGYTF. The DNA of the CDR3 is TGTGCCAGCAGTTTATACGCAGGGAACTATGGCTACACCTTC.